Here is one T cell receptor beta chain with its context. J gave up 4 bases and V 8 bases, and 8 bases lay outside the gene matches. The CDR3 loop spans 14 amino acids. Germline V gene data show CDR1 as SGHAT and CDR2 as FQNNGV. Clones were sequenced by immunoSEQ multiplex PCR, and TCRdb holds only the in-frame ones, with some missing. This table has tens of thousands of clones, roughly 85% appearing once. This record belongs to a study of blood T cell repertoires in COVID-19. At the level of the study: Whether acute or convalescent, the COVID-19 samples came from the United States, Italy and Spain.

This rearrangement joins TRBV11-2 to TRBJ2-7; 10 positions agree with TRBD1. The sequence was collected from a woman in her 70s with acute or convalescent COVID-19. The sample was peripheral blood. The CDR3 here is CASASGTGVYEQYF. The DNA of the CDR3 is TGTGCCAGCGCGTCCGGGACAGGGGTTTACGAGCAGTACTTC.